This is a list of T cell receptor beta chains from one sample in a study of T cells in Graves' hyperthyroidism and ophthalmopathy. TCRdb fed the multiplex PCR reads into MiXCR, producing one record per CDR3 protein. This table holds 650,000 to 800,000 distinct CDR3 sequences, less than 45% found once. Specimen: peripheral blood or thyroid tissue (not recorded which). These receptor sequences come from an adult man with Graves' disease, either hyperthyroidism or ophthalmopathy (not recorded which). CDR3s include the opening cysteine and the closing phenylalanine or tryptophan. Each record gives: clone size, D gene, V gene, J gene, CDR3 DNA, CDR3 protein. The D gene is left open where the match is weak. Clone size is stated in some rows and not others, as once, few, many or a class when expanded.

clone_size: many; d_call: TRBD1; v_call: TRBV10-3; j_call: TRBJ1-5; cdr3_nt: TGTGCCATCAGTGAAGGACAGGGGAGCAATCAGCCCCAGCATTTT; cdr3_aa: CAISEGQGSNQPQHF
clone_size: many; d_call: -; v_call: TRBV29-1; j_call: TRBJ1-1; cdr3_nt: TGCAGCGTTGAAGCCGGCAGCATGAACACTGAAGCTTTCTTT; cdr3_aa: CSVEAGSMNTEAFF
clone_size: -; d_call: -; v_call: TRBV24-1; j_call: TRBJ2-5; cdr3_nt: TGTGCCACCAGTAGTGACACGGTCGGACTGGTCCAAGAGACCCAGTACTTC; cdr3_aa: CATSSDTVGLVQETQYF
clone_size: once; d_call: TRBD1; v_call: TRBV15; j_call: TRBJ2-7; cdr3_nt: TGTGCCACCAGCACCGGGACAGGTATCCACGAGCAGTACTTC; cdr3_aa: CATSTGTGIHEQYF
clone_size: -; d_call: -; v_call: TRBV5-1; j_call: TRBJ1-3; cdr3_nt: TGCGCCAGCAGCGTGTCGGCGGTCCCTGGAAACACCATATATTTT; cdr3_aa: CASSVSAVPGNTIYF
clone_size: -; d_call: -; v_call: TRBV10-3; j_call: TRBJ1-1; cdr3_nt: TGTGCCATCAGGTCGGGACCGAACACTGAAGCTTTCTTT; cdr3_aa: CAIRSGPNTEAFF
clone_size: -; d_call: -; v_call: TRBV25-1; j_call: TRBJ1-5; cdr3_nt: TGTGCCGGCAGACAAACCACTTCTCAGCCCCAGCATTTT; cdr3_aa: CAGRQTTSQPQHF
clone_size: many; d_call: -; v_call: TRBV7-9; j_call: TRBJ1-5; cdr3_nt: TGTGCCAGCAGCTTTTCCGGGGGGGAGGATCAGCCCCAGCATTTT; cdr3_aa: CASSFSGGEDQPQHF
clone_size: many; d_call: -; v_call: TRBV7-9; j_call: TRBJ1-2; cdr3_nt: TGTGCCAGCAGTGGGGGAAATTATGGCTACACCTTC; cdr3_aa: CASSGGNYGYTF
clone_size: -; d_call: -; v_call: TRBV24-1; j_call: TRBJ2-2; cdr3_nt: TGTGCCACCAGTGATTTGGGGCCGGGACAGAACACCGGGGAGCTGTTTTTT; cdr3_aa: CATSDLGPGQNTGELFF
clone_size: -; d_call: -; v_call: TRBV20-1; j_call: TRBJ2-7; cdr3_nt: TGCAGTGCTGCCGAGGGTGGGCCCTACGAGCAGTACTTC; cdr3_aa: CSAAEGGPYEQYF
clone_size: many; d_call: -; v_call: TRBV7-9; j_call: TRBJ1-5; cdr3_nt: TGTGCCAGCAGCTTAGGGGGCGCTGGACAGCCCCAGCATTTT; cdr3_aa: CASSLGGAGQPQHF